This entry concerns a single TCR beta chain. Its antigen is unidentified. These data belong to a study of T cell responses to AZD1222 COVID-19 vaccine. Study-wide findings and caveats: Mostly white British, mostly female donors; authors suggested clonal diversity may be underestimated. The number of AZD1222 recipients seropositive at baseline was only five or six.

Sequenced by immunoSEQ multiplex PCR; TCRdb stores in-frame clones only, minus some. The sample yields about 72,000 clones, roughly 87% seen once. The V end lost 1 base, the J end lost 2 bases, and 12 bases lay between the germline ends. The germline gives CDR1 MGHRA, CDR2 YSYEKL. The CDR3 runs to 16 residues. This TCR was sampled from an adult in good health. The chain has TRBV4-1 and TRBJ1-5; no reliable D call. The sequencing here drew on peripheral blood, taken on day 0 of AZD1222 vaccination. CDR3 amino acids: CASSQGWQSGNQPQHF. In DNA, the CDR3 is TGCGCCAGCAGCCAAGGTTGGCAGTCCGGCAATCAGCCCCAGCATTTT.